Listed here is a single TCR beta chain. Its target is unknown. The method was immunoSEQ multiplex PCR; TCRdb's version includes in-frame clones alone and lacks a portion of them. In the table there are 130,000 or so clones, 92% of which are singletons. Germline values: CDR1 SGHTA, CDR2 FQGNSA. The CDR3 is made up of 15 amino acids. The V and J ends lost 1 base and 2 bases respectively, with 10 bases between them. The data derive from a study of T cell responses to AZD1222 COVID-19 vaccine. Study observations and caveats: After the peak T cell response, and only then, were repertoires sampled. Elevations in Spike-specific TCR breadth and depth followed administration of two AZD1222 doses.

The specimen was peripheral blood, collected on day 0 of AZD1222 vaccination. The chain uses TRBV7-2 and TRBJ2-3, with D perhaps matching TRBD2 (5 bases). The receptor was isolated from an adult in good health. CDR3 sequence (DNA): TGTGCCAGCAGCTTAGGGTCGGGGAACACAGATACGCAGTATTTT. It yields the protein CASSLGSGNTDTQYF.